This T cell receptor beta chain emerged from a study of OX40 agonist ivuxolimab in advanced cancers. Germline CDR1 and CDR2: LNHDA and SQIVND (reference sequence). V was shortened by 6 bases and J by 5 bases, with 10 bases between the two germline ends. This CDR3 contains 12 residues. Only in-frame clones appear in the TCRdb table, and some are missing; sequencing was by immunoSEQ multiplex PCR. There are some 80,000 clones in the sample; roughly 84% occur only once, and more than 0.3% lies in the top ten. The material sequenced was CD4+ or CD8+ T cells sorted from blood, taken in a trial of the OX40 agonist ivuxolimab. The clonotype originates from an adult with an advanced solid tumor such as melanoma, head and neck, liver or kidney cancer. This chain connects TRBV19 to TRBJ1-1; no firm D call. The CDR3 reads CASSLPGTEAFF. The DNA of the CDR3 is TGTGCCAGTAGCCTCCCCGGAACTGAAGCTTTCTTT.